These T cell receptor beta chains were read from a single sample in a study of cytomegalovirus exposure and HLA in healthy donors. Clones were sequenced by immunoSEQ multiplex PCR, and TCRdb holds only the in-frame ones, with some missing. The sample has 200,000 or so clones, roughly 80% seen once. Sequencing was performed on PBMCs. These receptors were taken from a man younger than 35 in good health and CMV-seropositive. CDR3s include the opening cysteine and the closing phenylalanine or tryptophan. A D gene is named only where the DNA matches it firmly. Clone size, where shown, is once, few, many, or a class for clones that have expanded.

abundance	d_gene	j_gene	v_gene	CDR3nt	CDR3aa
.	TRBD1	TRBJ1-5	TRBV7-2	TGTGCCAGCAGTTTTACAGGGGTGGAGCAGCCCCAGCATTTT	CASSFTGVEQPQHF
.	.	TRBJ2-7	TRBV5-1	TGCGCCAGCAGTTTAGTACCGGGACAACCGCACTACGAGCAGTACTTC	CASSLVPGQPHYEQYF
.	.	TRBJ2-7	TRBV29-1	TGCAGCGTCCCCGCCAGGGGCAGGGTCGACGAGCAGTACTTC	CSVPARGRVDEQYF
.	TRBD1	TRBJ2-7	TRBV28	TGTGCCAGCAGTTGGACAGGAACCTACGAGCAGTACTTC	CASSWTGTYEQYF
.	TRBD1	TRBJ2-7	TRBV7-2	TGTGCCAGCAGCCGGAGACAGGGGTACGAGCAGTACTTC	CASSRRQGYEQYF
.	.	TRBJ1-2	TRBV19	TGTGCCAGTAGTCCGAACTTCTATGGCTACACCTTC	CASSPNFYGYTF
.	TRBD2	TRBJ2-5	TRBV28	TGTGCCAGCAGTTACATTGGGACTAGCAAAGAGACCCAGTACTTC	CASSYIGTSKETQYF
.	.	TRBJ1-2	TRBV7-2	TGTGCCAGCAGCTTAACAGGGATAGGCGGCTACACCTTC	CASSLTGIGGYTF
.	.	TRBJ1-1	TRBV7-2	TGTGCCAGCAGCCTACCGGTCCTAATGAACACTGAAGCTTTCTTT	CASSLPVLMNTEAFF
once	.	TRBJ2-6	TRBV4-3	TGCGCCAGCAGCCAAGACCAGGGCCCCGGGGCCAACGTCCTGACTTTC	CASSQDQGPGANVLTF
.	.	TRBJ1-4	TRBV4-3	TGCGCCAGCAGCCAAGGAAGCGGAGGCGGTGAAAAACTGTTTTTT	CASSQGSGGGEKLFF
.	.	TRBJ2-3	TRBV4-3	TGCGCCAGCAGCCAAGATCTAGGGGGTGATACGCAGTATTTT	CASSQDLGGDTQYF
.	.	TRBJ1-1	TRBV19	TGTGCCAGTAGTATTTCTCACAGAGCGAACACTGAAGCTTTCTTT	CASSISHRANTEAFF
.	TRBD1	TRBJ2-7	TRBV14	TGTGCCAGCAGCCTAGGACAGGGGGGCTACGAGCAGTACTTC	CASSLGQGGYEQYF
.	.	TRBJ2-1	TRBV2	TGTGCCAGCAGTCCCCGGGACTCCCGAATTTTCTTC	CASSPRDSRIFF
.	TRBD2	TRBJ2-4	TRBV5-6	TGTGCCAGCAGCTTTATTAGCGGGAGGGCCGATCGGAACATTCAGTACTTC	CASSFISGRADRNIQYF
.	.	TRBJ2-3	TRBV28	TGTGCCAGCAGCCGAACCCCCTTCATTACGGGACTCAATACAGATACGCAGTATTTT	CASSRTPFITGLNTDTQYF
few	TRBD1	TRBJ1-2	TRBV7-3	TGTGCCAGCAGCCAAGTTCCCTTTGGACAGGGGGACTATGGCTACACCTTC	CASSQVPFGQGDYGYTF
.	TRBD1	TRBJ1-1	TRBV29-1	TGCAGCGTTAAGCGACAGGGGGCGAACACTGAAGCTTTCTTT	CSVKRQGANTEAFF
.	TRBD2	TRBJ2-7	TRBV4-1	TGCGCCAGCAGCCGATCCCTAGCGGAGACAACCTACGAGCAGTACTTC	CASSRSLAETTYEQYF
.	.	TRBJ2-7	TRBV13	TGTGCCAGCAGTGAGGACTTCTACGAGCAGTACTTC	CASSEDFYEQYF
.	.	TRBJ2-5	TRBV27	TGTGCCAGCAGTTTAGAGCCCCGGGTGGAGACCCAGTACTTC	CASSLEPRVETQYF
.	TRBD1	TRBJ1-5	TRBV5-1	TGCGCCAGCAGCGCGACAGGGGTTGGGAATCAGCCCCAGCATTTT	CASSATGVGNQPQHF
.	TRBD1	TRBJ1-2	TRBV7-9	TGTGCCAGCAGTCGGACAGGGGGCAACTATGGCTACACCTTC	CASSRTGGNYGYTF
.	.	TRBJ2-7	TRBV5-6	TGTGCCAGCAGCCCGGGTCCGATCTACGAGCAGTACTTC	CASSPGPIYEQYF
.	TRBD1	TRBJ1-1	TRBV7-6	TGTGCCAGCAGCCCGCAGGGGGCGAACACTGAAGCTTTCTTT	CASSPQGANTEAFF
.	TRBD1	TRBJ2-1	TRBV29-1	TGCAGCGTTGGGGACCCAGGGGGCTACAATGAGCAGTTCTTC	CSVGDPGGYNEQFF
.	.	TRBJ2-1	TRBV6-1	TGTGCCAGCAGTGGCCCCCCGGGCGGGGAGCAGTTCTTC	CASSGPPGGEQFF
.	.	TRBJ2-1	TRBV5-1	TGCGCCAGCAGCGAAGAAATCGGGTTCGGGGGTTGGGGCTCTGAGCAGTTCTTC	CASSEEIGFGGWGSEQFF
.	TRBD2	TRBJ2-1	TRBV4-3	TGCGCCAGCAGCCAAGATGTTCCCCGGGAGCGGGAGTGGCGTGAGCAGTTCTTC	CASSQDVPREREWREQFF
.	.	TRBJ1-1	TRBV30	TGTGCCTGGAATAGGCCTAACGGACAGCACTACTTT	CAWNRPNGQHYF
once	.	TRBJ2-1	TRBV29-1	TGCAGCGTTGATCCTGGCGCGGGCCGCTACAATGAGCAGTTCTTC	CSVDPGAGRYNEQFF
.	.	TRBJ2-2	TRBV28	TGTGCCAGCAGCCTGGGAGGGAACACCGGGGAGCTGTTTTTT	CASSLGGNTGELFF
.	.	TRBJ2-1	TRBV19	TGTGCCAGTAGTATAGACAGTTCTAGGTACAATGAGCAGTTCTTC	CASSIDSSRYNEQFF
.	TRBD1	TRBJ1-2	TRBV7-3	TGTGCCAGCAGCTTAGGACAGGGCTATGGCTACACCTTC	CASSLGQGYGYTF
.	.	TRBJ1-4	TRBV6-5	TGTGCCAGCAGCCCGACTACAACTAATGAAAAACTGTTTTTT	CASSPTTTNEKLFF
.	TRBD2	TRBJ2-4	TRBV4-1	TGCGCCAGCAGCCAAGGACGACTAGCGGGAGCCAAAAACATTCAGTACTTC	CASSQGRLAGAKNIQYF
once	.	TRBJ2-3	TRBV28	TGTGCCAGCAACTCCGGTCGGGATACGCAGTATTTT	CASNSGRDTQYF
.	.	TRBJ2-2	TRBV5-5	TGTGCCAGCAGCTCTATGACAGGAACGAGCACCGGGGAGCTGTTTTTT	CASSSMTGTSTGELFF
.	.	TRBJ1-2	TRBV29-1	TGCAGCTCCGGAGGGGGGGACTATGGCTACACCTTC	CSSGGGDYGYTF
.	.	TRBJ2-6	TRBV5-6	TGTGCCAGCAGCAGAGACAGCAGTTGGGCCAACGTCCTGACTTTC	CASSRDSSWANVLTF
.	TRBD2	TRBJ2-3	TRBV6-1	TGTGCCAGCAGGAGCGGGAGGGCCAAAGATACGCAGTATTTT	CASRSGRAKDTQYF
.	TRBD2	TRBJ2-3	TRBV28	TGTGCCAGCAGCAGGACTAGCGGGATAACAGATACGCAGTATTTT	CASSRTSGITDTQYF
.	.	TRBJ2-2	TRBV30	TGTGCCTGGGCCCCCCGGCTAGCAATCGGGGAGCTGTTTTTT	CAWAPRLAIGELFF
.	TRBD2	TRBJ2-3	TRBV30	TGTGCCTGGAGTCTACTAGCGGGAGGCACAGATACGCAGTATTTT	CAWSLLAGGTDTQYF
.	TRBD1	TRBJ1-2	TRBV27	TGTGCCAGCAGTTGGGGACAGAACTATGGCTACACCTTC	CASSWGQNYGYTF
once	.	TRBJ1-1	TRBV6-5	TGTGCCAGCAGTTACTTTCAGGGGCCTCCACCACCTGAAGCTTTCTTT	CASSYFQGPPPPEAFF
.	.	TRBJ1-2	TRBV30	TGTGCCTGGAGTACCGGACTACATCTCAATGGCTACACCTTC	CAWSTGLHLNGYTF
.	TRBD1	TRBJ1-2	TRBV6-4	TGTGCCAGCAGTGCGGACAGGGGCGACGGCTACACCTTC	CASSADRGDGYTF
.	.	TRBJ2-5	TRBV7-3	TGTGCCAGCAGCTTAGGAGTGGCGGAGACCCAGTACTTC	CASSLGVAETQYF
.	TRBD2	TRBJ2-1	TRBV7-3	TGTGCCAGCAGCTTAACCCGCGGGGGTATTGGGAATGAGCAGTTCTTC	CASSLTRGGIGNEQFF
.	.	TRBJ2-7	TRBV5-4	TGTGCCAGCAGCTTGCAGGGGCCCCACGAGCAGTACTTC	CASSLQGPHEQYF
few	TRBD1	TRBJ1-3	TRBV6-1	TGTGCCAGCGAACGGGACAGAGGAAACACCATATATTTT	CASERDRGNTIYF
.	TRBD2	TRBJ2-7	TRBV5-8	TGTGCCAGCAGCTTGGGCGGGGGGAGAACCTACGAGCAGTACTTC	CASSLGGGRTYEQYF
.	TRBD2	TRBJ2-7	TRBV28	TGTGCCAGCAGTCCCCCCTCGACTAGCGGGGGAGGCGTGTACTTC	CASSPPSTSGGGVYF
.	TRBD2	TRBJ2-7	TRBV6-5	TGTGCCAGCAGGCGGACCGGACTAGCGGGAGCCGAGCAGTACTTC	CASRRTGLAGAEQYF
.	.	TRBJ1-2	TRBV6-6	TGTGCCAGCAGTTACGATTCCGGGGGAAGACCTGGCTACACCTTC	CASSYDSGGRPGYTF
.	TRBD1	TRBJ1-5	TRBV27	TGTGCCAGCAGCAAGGGACAGTTTAATCAGCCCCAGCATTTT	CASSKGQFNQPQHF
.	.	TRBJ1-5	TRBV28	TGTGCCAGCAGTTTATTCCAGGGGCAGCCCCAGCATTTT	CASSLFQGQPQHF